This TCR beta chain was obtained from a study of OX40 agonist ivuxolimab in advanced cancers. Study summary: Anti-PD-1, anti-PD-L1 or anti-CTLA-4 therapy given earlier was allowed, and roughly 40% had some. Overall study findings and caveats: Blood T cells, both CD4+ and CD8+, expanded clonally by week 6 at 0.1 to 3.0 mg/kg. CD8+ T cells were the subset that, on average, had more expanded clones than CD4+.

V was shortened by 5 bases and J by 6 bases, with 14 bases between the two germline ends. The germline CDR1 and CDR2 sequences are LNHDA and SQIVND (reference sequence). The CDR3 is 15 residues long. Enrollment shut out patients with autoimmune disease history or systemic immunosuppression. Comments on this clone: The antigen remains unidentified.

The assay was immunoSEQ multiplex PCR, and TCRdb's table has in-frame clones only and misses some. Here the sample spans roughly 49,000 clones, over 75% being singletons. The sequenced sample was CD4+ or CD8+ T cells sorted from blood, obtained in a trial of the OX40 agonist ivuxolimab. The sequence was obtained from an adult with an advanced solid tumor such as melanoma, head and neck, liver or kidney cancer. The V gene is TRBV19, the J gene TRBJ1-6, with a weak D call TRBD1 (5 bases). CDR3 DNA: TGTGCCAGTAGTCCAACCGGGACGCCTAATTCACCCCTCCACTTT. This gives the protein CASSPTGTPNSPLHF. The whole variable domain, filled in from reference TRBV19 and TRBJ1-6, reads DGGITQSPKYLFRKEGQNVTLSCEQNLNHDAMYWYRQDPGQGLRLIYYSQIVNDFQKGDIAEGYSVSREKKESFPLTVTSAQKNPTAFYLCASSPTGTPNSPLHFGNGTRLTVT.